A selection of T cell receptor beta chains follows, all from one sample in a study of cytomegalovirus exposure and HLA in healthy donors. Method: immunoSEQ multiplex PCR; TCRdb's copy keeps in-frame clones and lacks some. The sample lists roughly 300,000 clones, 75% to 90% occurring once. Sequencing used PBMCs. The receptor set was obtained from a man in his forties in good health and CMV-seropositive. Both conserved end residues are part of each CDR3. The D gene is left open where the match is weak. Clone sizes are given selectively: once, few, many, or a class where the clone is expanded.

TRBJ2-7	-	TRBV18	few	TGTGCCAGCTCACCACGTCAGGGCTACGAGCAGTACTTC	CASSPRQGYEQYF
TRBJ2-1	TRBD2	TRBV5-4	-	TGTGCCAGCAGCTTTGGGGGGGTTAGCTCCTACAATGAGCAGTTCTTC	CASSFGGVSSYNEQFF
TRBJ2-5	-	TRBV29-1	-	TGCAGCGTTGCACGCAGTCAAGAGACCCAGTACTTC	CSVARSQETQYF
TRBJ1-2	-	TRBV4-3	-	TGCGCCAGCAGCCAAGATTCAGGGGCGGGTAACTATGGCTACACCTTC	CASSQDSGAGNYGYTF
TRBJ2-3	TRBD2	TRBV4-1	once	TGCGCCAGCAGCCAACCGACTAGCGGGAGAACAGATACGCAGTATTTT	CASSQPTSGRTDTQYF
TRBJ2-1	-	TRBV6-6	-	TGTGCCAGCAGTTCCCAGAACAATGAGCAGTTCTTC	CASSSQNNEQFF
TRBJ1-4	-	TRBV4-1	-	TGCGCCAGCAGCCAGTTCGGGGGTGAAAAACTGTTTTTT	CASSQFGGEKLFF
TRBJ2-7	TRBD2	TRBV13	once	TGTGCCAGCAGCTCCGGACTAGCGGGAGGGGAAAACGAGCAGTACTTC	CASSSGLAGGENEQYF
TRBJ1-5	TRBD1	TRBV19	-	TGTGCCAGTAGTAAGGGACAGGGGGCAGAGCCCCAGCATTTT	CASSKGQGAEPQHF
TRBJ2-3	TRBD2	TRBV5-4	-	TGTGCCAGCAGCCCTCCCCCACTAGCGGGAGCGGGCACAGATACGCAGTATTTT	CASSPPPLAGAGTDTQYF
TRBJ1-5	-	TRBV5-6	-	TGTGCCAGCAGCCAGGGTGATCAGCCCCAGCATTTT	CASSQGDQPQHF
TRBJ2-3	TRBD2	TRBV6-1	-	TGTGCCAGCAGTGAACTTCTAGCGGGTATTACAGATACGCAGTATTTT	CASSELLAGITDTQYF
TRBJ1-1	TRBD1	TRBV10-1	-	TGCGCCAGCAGTGCAACAGGGGGCCGGACTGAAGCTTTCTTT	CASSATGGRTEAFF
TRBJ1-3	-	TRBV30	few	TGTGCCTGGAGTGTAGGGGTCTTAACTGGAAACACCATATATTTT	CAWSVGVLTGNTIYF
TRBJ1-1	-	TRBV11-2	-	TGTGCCAGCAGCCCCACAGGGAACACTGAAGCTTTCTTT	CASSPTGNTEAFF
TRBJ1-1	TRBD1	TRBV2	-	TGTGCCAGCAGTGCTCGGGCAGGGGGCACTGAAGCTTTCTTT	CASSARAGGTEAFF
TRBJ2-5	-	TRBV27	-	TGTGCCAGCAGCTGGAGCCTGAACTCGGAGACCCAGTACTTC	CASSWSLNSETQYF
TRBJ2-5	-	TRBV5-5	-	TGTGCCAGCAGCGATCCAGGGCGGACGGAGACCCAGTACTTC	CASSDPGRTETQYF
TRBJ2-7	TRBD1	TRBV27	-	TGTGCCAGCAGTACCCGGGACAGTACTTCCAACGAGCAGTACTTC	CASSTRDSTSNEQYF
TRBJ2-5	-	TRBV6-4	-	TGTGCCAGCAGTGCCCCTAGGGAGACGAAGAGAACCCAGTACTTC	CASSAPRETKRTQYF
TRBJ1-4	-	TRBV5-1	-	TGCGCCAGCACCAGCTTGGGGGCTTCCAATGAAAAACTGTTTTTT	CASTSLGASNEKLFF
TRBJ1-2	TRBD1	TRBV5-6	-	TGTGCCAGCAGCGCTGCCGGGACAGGGGGCAGGGGCTACACCTTC	CASSAAGTGGRGYTF
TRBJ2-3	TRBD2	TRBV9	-	TGTGCCAGCAGCGGGTATAGCGGGAGCACAGATACGCAGTATTTT	CASSGYSGSTDTQYF
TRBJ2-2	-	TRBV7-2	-	TGTGCCAGCACCCTTATTACTCACCTTACCGGGGAGCTGTTTTTT	CASTLITHLTGELFF
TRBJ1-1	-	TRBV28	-	TGTGCCAGCAGGGCGGGGAGGGCCGCAGCTTTCTTT	CASRAGRAAAFF
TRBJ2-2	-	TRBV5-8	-	TGTGCCAGCAGCTTTTTACGGGAGTCGGTCACCGGGGAGCTGTTTTTT	CASSFLRESVTGELFF
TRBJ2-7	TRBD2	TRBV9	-	TGTGCCAGCAGCGCGGGACTAGGAATCCCCTACGAGCAGTACTTC	CASSAGLGIPYEQYF
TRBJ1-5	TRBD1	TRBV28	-	TGTGCCAGCAGTTCACCCAGGGGGTTTCAGCCCCAGCATTTT	CASSSPRGFQPQHF
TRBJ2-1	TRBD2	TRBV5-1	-	TGCGCCAGCAGTCCCAGCGGGAGCCCATCCTACAATGAGCAGTTCTTC	CASSPSGSPSYNEQFF
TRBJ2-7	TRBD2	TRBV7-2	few	TGTGCCAGCAGCTGGCTAGCGGGAGGGTACGAGCAGTACTTC	CASSWLAGGYEQYF
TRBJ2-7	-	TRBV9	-	TGTGCCAGCAGCGGCGGGACAGACAAGTACTTC	CASSGGTDKYF
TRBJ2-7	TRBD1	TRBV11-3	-	TGTGCCAGCAGCCGAGCCGGGACAGGGGGTTCCGAGCAGTACTTC	CASSRAGTGGSEQYF
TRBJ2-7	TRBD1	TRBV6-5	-	TGTGCCAGCAGGTGGGACAGGGGGGGAACGTACGAGCAGTACTTC	CASRWDRGGTYEQYF
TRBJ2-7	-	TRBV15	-	TGTGCCACCAGCAGAGTCGGGGGTCGGGGCGAGCAGTACTTC	CATSRVGGRGEQYF
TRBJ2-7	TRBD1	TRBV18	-	TGTGCCAGCTCACCCCGGGACAGGAACTACGAGCAGTACTTC	CASSPRDRNYEQYF
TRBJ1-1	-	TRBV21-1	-	TGTGCCAGCACCAACCGGGACACCTTGAACACTGAAGCTTTCTTT	CASTNRDTLNTEAFF
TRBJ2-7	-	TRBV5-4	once	TGTGCCAGCAGCTTAGGCAGGTTGGAGCAGTACTTC	CASSLGRLEQYF
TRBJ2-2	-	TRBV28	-	TGTGCCAGCAGTTTCGTCGGGGAGCTGTTTTTT	CASSFVGELFF
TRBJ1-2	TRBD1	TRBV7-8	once	TGTGCCAGCAGCCCGGGACAGCTAGTCCGCTACACCTTC	CASSPGQLVRYTF
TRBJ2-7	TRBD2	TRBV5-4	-	TGTGCCAGCAGCGTAGCGGGGTCCTACGAGCAGTACTTC	CASSVAGSYEQYF
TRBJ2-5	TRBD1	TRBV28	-	TGTGCCAGCAGGAACCGGGGGACAGGGTGGTCGGAGACCCAGTACTTC	CASRNRGTGWSETQYF
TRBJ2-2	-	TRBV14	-	TGTGCCAGCAGCTTCTCACTGGCCGGGGAGCTGTTTTTT	CASSFSLAGELFF